The 9 T cell receptor beta chains reported below all come from one sample, sequenced in a study of shared clonotypes between healthy human individuals. In the naive CD8 group, cells lacked CD45RO and were positively selected for CCR7, so terminally differentiated effector memory CD45RA+ cells were left out. Clones were read by immunoSEQ multiplex PCR, and TCRdb kept only the in-frame ones, dropping some. The table records around 580,000 clones, roughly 98% of them present only once. Sequencing was performed on naive CD8+ T cells sorted from blood. The source is a man aged 25 to 40 in good health.

About this clone itself: One junction end does not reproduce the germline sequence, and a read error may be involved. The V call is TRBV7-7, the J call TRBJ2-5; the match to TRBD1 covers 10 bases. From germline, CDR1 is SSHAT and CDR2 FNYEAQ (reference sequence). The CDR3 contains 13 residues. The DNA of the CDR3 is TGTGCTAGCAGCTTGGGACAGGGGAAGACCCAGTACTTC. This encodes CASSLGQGKTQYF. Combining the CDR3 with reference TRBV7-7 and TRBJ2-5 gives the whole variable domain GAGVSQSPRYKVTKRGQDVTLRCDPISSHATLYWYQQALGQGPEFLTYFNYEAQPDKSGLPSDRFSAERPEGSISTLTIQRTEQRDSAMYRCASSLGQGKTQYFGPGTRLLVL.

The chain combines TRBV19 with TRBJ2-7; no firm D call. The CDR3 has 13 amino acids. Between the trimmed V and J ends, which lost 3 bases and 3 bases, there was a span of 9 bases. Per germline, CDR1 LNHDA and CDR2 SQIVND (reference sequence). The DNA of the CDR3 is TGTGCCAGTAGTATCCAACTAAACTACGAGCAGTACTTC. Translating it yields CASSIQLNYEQYF.

The chain carries TRBV7-8 and TRBJ1-2; 8 nucleotides match TRBD1. Germline V CDR1 and CDR2: SGHVS, FQNEAQ. The CDR3 covers 15 residues. J was trimmed by 4 bases and V by 2 bases; bases with no gene match: 6. The chain's CDR3 is CASSLSTTGGYGYTF. Written as DNA, the CDR3 is TGTGCCAGCAGCTTAAGTACTACAGGGGGCTATGGCTACACCTTC.

The chain combines TRBV11-2 with TRBJ2-7; D remains ambiguous. The germline V gene encodes CDR1 SGHAT and CDR2 FQNNGV. This CDR3 has 14 residues. Trimming removed 1 base at V and 2 bases at J, with 9 bases between. As DNA, the CDR3 is TGTGCCAGCAGCTTAGGTCTCAACGCCTACGAGCAGTACTTC. It translates to CASSLGLNAYEQYF.

A remark on this clone: Sequence at one end of the junction differs from germline and may be a read error. The V gene is TRBV7-9, the J gene TRBJ2-1; possibly TRBD2 for D (5 bases). Germline V gives CDR1 SEHNR, CDR2 FQNEAQ (reference sequence). This CDR3 is built from 11 residues. The CDR3, as DNA: TGTGCCAGCAGCGCGACTTGGAGGAAGATCTTC. Translating gives CASSATWRKIF. Full variable domain (rest looked up from reference TRBV7-9 and TRBJ2-1): DTGVSQNPRHKITKRGQNVTFRCDPISEHNRLYWYRQTLGQGPEFLTYFQNEAQLEKSRLLSDRFSAERPKGSFSTLEIQRTEQGDSAMYLCASSATWRKIFGPGTRLTVL.

The chain combines TRBV10-3 with TRBJ1-5, with D perhaps TRBD1 (5 bases). The germline V gene encodes CDR1 ENHRY and CDR2 SYGVKD. V lost 2 bases and J lost 8, with 13 bases in between. CDR3 length: 14 amino acids. CDR3 nucleotides: TGTGCCATCAGTGAGGGGGGGGTTTTAGAGCCCCAGCATTTT. Translation: CAISEGGVLEPQHF.

The chain has TRBV11-3 and TRBJ2-1; D is perhaps TRBD1 or TRBD2 (5 bases each). Germline CDR1 reads SGHNT; CDR2 reads YENEEA. Trimming took off 5 bases at V and 3 bases at J, with 11 bases between the two ends. The CDR3 loop spans 14 amino acids. This CDR3 reads CASSHPGSYNEQFF. The CDR3 coding sequence is TGTGCCAGCAGCCACCCAGGGAGCTACAATGAGCAGTTCTTC.

This clone was seen just once. The V gene is TRBV4-3, the J gene TRBJ1-3; the D gene is possibly TRBD1 (5 bases). V shed 0 bases and J shed 3 bases, with 12 bases lying between them. Per germline, CDR1 LGHNA and CDR2 YSLEER. The CDR3 runs 16 residues. CDR3: CASSQDMTGLGNTIYF. The CDR3 DNA reads as TGCGCCAGCAGCCAAGATATGACGGGGCTTGGAAACACCATATATTTT.

V usage is TRBV6-5 and J usage is TRBJ1-2, with TRBD1 matching 7 bases. This CDR3 is 16 amino acids long. Germline assignment: CDR1 MNHEY and CDR2 SVGAGI. V shed 2 bases, J shed 4 bases, and the junction held 10 bases outside the gene matches. The CDR3 loop is CASSYHIDRDAYGYTF. DNA for the CDR3: TGTGCCAGCAGTTACCATATAGACAGGGACGCCTATGGCTACACCTTC.